This T cell receptor (beta chain) appears in the sequencing data of a study of sequential checkpoint blockade in melanoma. Study details: Both treatment sequences were followed by maintenance nivolumab.

TCRdb's table, derived via immunoSEQ multiplex PCR, lists solely in-frame clones and lacks some. The table has under 20,000 clones, 60% to 80% seen once; the top ten hold 10% to 15%. V lost 7 bases and J lost 6; bases outside the gene matches: 15. This CDR3 is 14 amino acids long. Looked up from germline, CDR1 is SQVTM and CDR2 is ANQGSEA. Treatment meaning: randomized to nivolumab then ipilimumab (arm A) or the reverse (arm B). The chain employs TRBV29-1 and TRBJ2-7; 7 nucleotides agree with TRBD2. The sample here was CD8+ T cells sorted from blood (inferred from file names), taken from a patient given nivolumab and ipilimumab in sequence. This clonotype was sampled from a human donor with melanoma. CDR3 sequence (DNA): TGCAGCGCCGCAGGGCCCGCAGGCGGGGGCGAGCAGTACTTC. Translated, it gives CSAAGPAGGGEQYF.